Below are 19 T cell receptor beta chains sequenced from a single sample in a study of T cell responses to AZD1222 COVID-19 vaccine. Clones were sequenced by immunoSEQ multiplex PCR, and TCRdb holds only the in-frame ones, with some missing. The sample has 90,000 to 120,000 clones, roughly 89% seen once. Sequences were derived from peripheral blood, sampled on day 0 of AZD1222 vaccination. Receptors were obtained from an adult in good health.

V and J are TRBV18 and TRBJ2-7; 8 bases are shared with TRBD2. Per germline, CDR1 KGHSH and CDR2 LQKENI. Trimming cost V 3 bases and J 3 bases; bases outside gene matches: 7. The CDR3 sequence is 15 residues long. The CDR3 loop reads CASSPFERGNYEQYF. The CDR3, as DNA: TGTGCCAGCTCACCGTTCGAGCGGGGGAACTACGAGCAGTACTTC.

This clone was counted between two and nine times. The CDR3 is CASRWDRGLKPYNEQFF. In DNA form, the CDR3 reads TGTGCCAGCAGGTGGGACAGGGGGCTAAAGCCCTACAATGAGCAGTTCTTC. The rearrangement uses TRBV21-1 and TRBJ2-1; TRBD1 reflects the table's D call only, with no check against the DNA. TRBV21-1 is given as a pseudogene. This CDR3 region has 17 residues.

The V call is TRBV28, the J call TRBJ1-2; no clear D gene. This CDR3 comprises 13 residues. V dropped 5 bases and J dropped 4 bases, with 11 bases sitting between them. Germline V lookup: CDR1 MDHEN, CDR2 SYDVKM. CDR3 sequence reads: CASSPPQTYGYTF. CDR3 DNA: TGTGCCAGCAGTCCACCACAGACCTATGGCTACACCTTC.

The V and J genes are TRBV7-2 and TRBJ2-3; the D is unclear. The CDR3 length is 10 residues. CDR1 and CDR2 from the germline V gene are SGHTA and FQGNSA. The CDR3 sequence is CDKSGYTQYF. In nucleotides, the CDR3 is TGTGACAAATCGGGCTATACGCAGTATTTT.

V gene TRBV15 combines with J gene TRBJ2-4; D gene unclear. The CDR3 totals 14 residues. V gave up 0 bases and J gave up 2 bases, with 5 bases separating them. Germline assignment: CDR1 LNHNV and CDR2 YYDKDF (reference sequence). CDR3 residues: CATSRDPSKNIQYF. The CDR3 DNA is TGTGCCACCAGCAGAGATCCATCCAAAAACATTCAGTACTTC.

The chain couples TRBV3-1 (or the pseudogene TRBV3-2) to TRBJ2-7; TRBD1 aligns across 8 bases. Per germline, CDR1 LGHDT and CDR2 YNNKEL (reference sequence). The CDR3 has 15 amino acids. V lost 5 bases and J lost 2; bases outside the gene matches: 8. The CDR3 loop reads CASSETPGQAYEQYF. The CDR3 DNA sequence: TGTGCCAGCAGCGAGACGCCGGGACAGGCCTACGAGCAGTACTTC.

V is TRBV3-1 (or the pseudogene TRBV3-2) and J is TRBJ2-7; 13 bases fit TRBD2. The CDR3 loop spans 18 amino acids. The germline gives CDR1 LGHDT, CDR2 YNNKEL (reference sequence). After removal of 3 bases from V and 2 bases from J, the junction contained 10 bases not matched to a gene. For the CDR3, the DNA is TGTGCCAGCAGCCATCAACGAACTAGCGGGGGGGAAGCCTACGAGCAGTACTTC. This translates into CASSHQRTSGGEAYEQYF.

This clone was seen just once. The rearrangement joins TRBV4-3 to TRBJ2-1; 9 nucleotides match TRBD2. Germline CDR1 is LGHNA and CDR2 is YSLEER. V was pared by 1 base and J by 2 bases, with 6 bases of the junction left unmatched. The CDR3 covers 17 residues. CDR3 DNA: TGCGCCAGCAGCCAAGGGGCTAGCGGGGTGCCCTACAATGAGCAGTTCTTC. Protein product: CASSQGASGVPYNEQFF.

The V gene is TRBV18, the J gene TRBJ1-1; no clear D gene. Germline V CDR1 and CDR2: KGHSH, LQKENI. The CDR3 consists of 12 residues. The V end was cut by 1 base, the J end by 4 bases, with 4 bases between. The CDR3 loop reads CASSPQVTEAFF. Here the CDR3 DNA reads TGTGCCAGCTCACCACAGGTCACTGAAGCTTTCTTT.

In nucleotides, the CDR3 is TGTGCCAGCAGTGAACAGAGCTCTGGAAACACCATATATTTT. It is translated as CASSEQSSGNTIYF. This chain joins TRBV6-1 and TRBJ1-3; unclear D gene. V was clipped by 2 bases and J by 0 bases, with 5 bases between them. CDR3 length: 14 amino acids. Germline CDR1 reads MNHNS; CDR2 reads SASEGT.

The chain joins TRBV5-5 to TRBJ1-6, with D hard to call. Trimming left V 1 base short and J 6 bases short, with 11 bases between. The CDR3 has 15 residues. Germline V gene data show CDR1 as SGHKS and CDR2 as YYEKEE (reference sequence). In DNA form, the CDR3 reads TGTGCCAGCAGCTTGCGGTCCACCCTTAATTCACCCCTCCACTTT. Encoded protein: CASSLRSTLNSPLHF.

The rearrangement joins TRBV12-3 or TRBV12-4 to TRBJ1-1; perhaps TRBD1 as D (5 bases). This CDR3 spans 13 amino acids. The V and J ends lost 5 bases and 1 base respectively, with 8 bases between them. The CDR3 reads CASSKGQNTEAFF. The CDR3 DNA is TGTGCCAGCAGTAAAGGACAGAACACTGAAGCTTTCTTT.

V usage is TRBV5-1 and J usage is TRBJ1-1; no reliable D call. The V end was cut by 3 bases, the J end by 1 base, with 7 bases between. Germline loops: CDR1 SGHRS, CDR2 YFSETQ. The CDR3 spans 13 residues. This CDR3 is CASSSAGNTEAFF. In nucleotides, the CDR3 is TGCGCCAGCAGCTCCGCAGGGAACACTGAAGCTTTCTTT.

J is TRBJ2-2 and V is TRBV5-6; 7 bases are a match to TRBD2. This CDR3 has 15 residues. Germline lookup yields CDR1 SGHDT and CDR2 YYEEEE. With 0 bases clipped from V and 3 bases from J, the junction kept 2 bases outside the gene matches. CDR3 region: CASSLGLAHTGELFF. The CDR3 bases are TGTGCCAGCAGCTTGGGACTAGCTCACACCGGGGAGCTGTTTTTT.

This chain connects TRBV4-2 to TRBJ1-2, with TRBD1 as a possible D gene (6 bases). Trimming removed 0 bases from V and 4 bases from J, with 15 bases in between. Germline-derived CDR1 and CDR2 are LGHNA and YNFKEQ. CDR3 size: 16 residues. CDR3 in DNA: TGTGCCAGCAGCCAAGATAGGGGGGGGCGCGGCTATGGCTACACCTTC. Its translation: CASSQDRGGRGYGYTF.

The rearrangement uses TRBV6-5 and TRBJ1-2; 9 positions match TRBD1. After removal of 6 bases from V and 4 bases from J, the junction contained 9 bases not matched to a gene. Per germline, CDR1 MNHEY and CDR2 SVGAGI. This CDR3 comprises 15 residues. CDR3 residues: CASSSTGGAPYGYTF. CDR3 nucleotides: TGTGCCAGCAGCAGCACAGGGGGCGCTCCCTATGGCTACACCTTC.

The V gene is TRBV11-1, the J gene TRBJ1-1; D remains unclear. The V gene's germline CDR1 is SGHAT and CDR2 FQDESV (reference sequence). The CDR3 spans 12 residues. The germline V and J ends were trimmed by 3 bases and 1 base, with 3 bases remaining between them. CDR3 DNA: TGTGCCAGCAGCTTCTCGAACACTGAAGCTTTCTTT. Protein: CASSFSNTEAFF.

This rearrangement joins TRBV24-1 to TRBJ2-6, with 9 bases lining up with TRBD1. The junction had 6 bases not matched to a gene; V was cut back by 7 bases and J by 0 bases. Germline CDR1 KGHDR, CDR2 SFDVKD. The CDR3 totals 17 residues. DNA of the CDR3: TGTGCCACCAGACCGGGACAGGGTATCTCTGGGGCCAACGTCCTGACTTTC. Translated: CATRPGQGISGANVLTF.

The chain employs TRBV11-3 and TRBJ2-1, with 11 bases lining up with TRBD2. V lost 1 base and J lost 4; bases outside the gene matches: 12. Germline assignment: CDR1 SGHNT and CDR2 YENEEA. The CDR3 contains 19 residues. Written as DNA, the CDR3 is TGTGCCAGCAGCTTAGGGTGGGCTAGCGGGGGGTCAGATTACAATGAGCAGTTCTTC. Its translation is CASSLGWASGGSDYNEQFF. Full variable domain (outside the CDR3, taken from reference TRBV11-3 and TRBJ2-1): EAGVVQSPRYKIIEKKQPVAFWCNPISGHNTLYWYLQNLGQGPELLIRYENEEAVDDSQLPKDRFSAERLKGVDSTLKIQPAELGDSAVYLCASSLGWASGGSDYNEQFFGPGTRLTVL.